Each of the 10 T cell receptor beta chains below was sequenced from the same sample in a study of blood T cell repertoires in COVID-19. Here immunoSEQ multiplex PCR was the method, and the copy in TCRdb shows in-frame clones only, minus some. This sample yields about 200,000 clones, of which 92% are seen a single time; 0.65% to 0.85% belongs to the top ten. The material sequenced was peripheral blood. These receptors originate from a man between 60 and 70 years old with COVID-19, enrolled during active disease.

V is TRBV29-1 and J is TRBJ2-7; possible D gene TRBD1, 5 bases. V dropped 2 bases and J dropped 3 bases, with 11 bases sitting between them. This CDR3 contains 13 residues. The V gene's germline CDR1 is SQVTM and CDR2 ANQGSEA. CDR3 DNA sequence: TGCAGCGTTGAATTCAGGGAAGGCTACGAGCAGTACTTC. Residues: CSVEFREGYEQYF.

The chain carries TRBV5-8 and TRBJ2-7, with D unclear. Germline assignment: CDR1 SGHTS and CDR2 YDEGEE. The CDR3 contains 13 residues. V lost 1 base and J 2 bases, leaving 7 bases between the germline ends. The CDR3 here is CASSLQAPYEQYF. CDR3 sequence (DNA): TGTGCCAGCAGCTTGCAGGCCCCCTACGAGCAGTACTTC.

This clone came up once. The CDR3 is CASSLVVYNEQFF. CDR3 nucleotide sequence: TGTGCCAGCAGTTTGGTAGTTTACAATGAGCAGTTCTTC. The rearrangement joins TRBV3-1 (or the pseudogene TRBV3-2) to TRBJ2-1, with unresolved D. This CDR3 has 13 residues. Germline CDR1 LGHDT, CDR2 YNNKEL (reference sequence). The V end was cut by 6 bases, the J end by 4 bases, with 10 bases between.

The CDR3 nucleotides are TGTGCCACCAGCAGAGTGGGCAGGGGAGTCTACGAGCAGTACTTC. As protein: CATSRVGRGVYEQYF. V and J are TRBV15 and TRBJ2-7; D perhaps matches TRBD1 (6 bases). CDR1 is LNHNV and CDR2 is YYDKDF in the germline V gene (reference sequence). Trimming shortened V by 1 base and J by 3 bases, and 13 bases separated the two germline ends. The CDR3 has 15 amino acids.

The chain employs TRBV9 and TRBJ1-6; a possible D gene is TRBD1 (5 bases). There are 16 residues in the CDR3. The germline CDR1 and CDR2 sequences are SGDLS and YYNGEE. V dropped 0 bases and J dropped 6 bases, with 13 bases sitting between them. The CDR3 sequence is CASSVEMGGRNSPLHF. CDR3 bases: TGTGCCAGCAGCGTAGAAATGGGGGGTCGTAATTCACCCCTCCACTTT.

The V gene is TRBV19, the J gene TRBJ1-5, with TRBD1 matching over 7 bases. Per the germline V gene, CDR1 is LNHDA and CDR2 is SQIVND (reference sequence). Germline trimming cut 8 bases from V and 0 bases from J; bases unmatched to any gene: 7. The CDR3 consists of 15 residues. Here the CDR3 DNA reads TGTGCCAGTCGCCCGGGACAGCTTAGCAATCAGCCCCAGCATTTT. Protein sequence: CASRPGQLSNQPQHF. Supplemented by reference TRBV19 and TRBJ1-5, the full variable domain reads DGGITQSPKYLFRKEGQNVTLSCEQNLNHDAMYWYRQDPGQGLRLIYYSQIVNDFQKGDIAEGYSVSREKKESFPLTVTSAQKNPTAFYLCASRPGQLSNQPQHFGDGTRLSIL.

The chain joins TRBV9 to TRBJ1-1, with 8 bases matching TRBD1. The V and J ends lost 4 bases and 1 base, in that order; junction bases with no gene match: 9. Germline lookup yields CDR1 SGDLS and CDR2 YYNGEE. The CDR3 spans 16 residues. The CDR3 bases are TGTGCCAGCAGCCGAGGGGGGACAGGTAGGAACACTGAAGCTTTCTTT. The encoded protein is CASSRGGTGRNTEAFF.

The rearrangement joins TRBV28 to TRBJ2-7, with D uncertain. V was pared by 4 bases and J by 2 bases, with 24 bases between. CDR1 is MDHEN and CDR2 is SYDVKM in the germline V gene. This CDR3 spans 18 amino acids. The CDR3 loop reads CASSSLSTYGPGAYEQYF. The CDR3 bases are TGTGCCAGCAGTTCCCTCTCTACGTATGGTCCCGGAGCCTACGAGCAGTACTTC.

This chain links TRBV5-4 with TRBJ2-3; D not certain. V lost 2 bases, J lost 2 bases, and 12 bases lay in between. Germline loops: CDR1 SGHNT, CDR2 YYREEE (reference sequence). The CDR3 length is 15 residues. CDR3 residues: CASSFTPGTTDTQYF. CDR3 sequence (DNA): TGTGCCAGCAGCTTCACCCCAGGAACCACAGATACGCAGTATTTT. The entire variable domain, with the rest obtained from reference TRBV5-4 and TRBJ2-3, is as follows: ETGVTQSPTHLIKTRGQQVTLRCSSQSGHNTVSWYQQALGQGPQFIFQYYREEENGRGNFPPRFSGLQFPNYSSELNVNALELDDSALYLCASSFTPGTTDTQYFGPGTRLTVL.

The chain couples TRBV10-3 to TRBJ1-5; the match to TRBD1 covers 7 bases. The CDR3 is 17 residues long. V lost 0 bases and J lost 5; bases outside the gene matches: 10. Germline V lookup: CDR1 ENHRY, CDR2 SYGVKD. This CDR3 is CAISESSLDRVDQPQHF. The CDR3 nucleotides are TGTGCCATCAGTGAGTCGAGTTTAGACAGGGTCGATCAGCCCCAGCATTTT.